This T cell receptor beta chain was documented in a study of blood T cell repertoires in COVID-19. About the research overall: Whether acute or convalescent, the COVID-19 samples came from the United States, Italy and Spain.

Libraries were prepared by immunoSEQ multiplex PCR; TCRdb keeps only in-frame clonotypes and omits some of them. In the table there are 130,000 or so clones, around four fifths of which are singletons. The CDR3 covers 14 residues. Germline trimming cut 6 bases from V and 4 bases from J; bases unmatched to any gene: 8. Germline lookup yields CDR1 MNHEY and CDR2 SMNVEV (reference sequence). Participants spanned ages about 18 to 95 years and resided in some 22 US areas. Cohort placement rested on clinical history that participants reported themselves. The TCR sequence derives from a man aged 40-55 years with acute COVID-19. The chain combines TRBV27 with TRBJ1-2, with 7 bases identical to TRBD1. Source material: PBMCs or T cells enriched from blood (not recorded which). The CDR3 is CASRTAGQSYGYTF. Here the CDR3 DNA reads TGTGCCAGCAGAACCGCGGGACAGTCCTATGGCTACACCTTC.